The clone carrying this TCR beta chain appeared a single time. The target antigen is unknown. Noted treatment: treatment-naive control, cytoreductive nephrectomy. This renal cell carcinoma was of the clear cell type. This entry is derived from a study of radiation and T cells in renal cell carcinoma. Study conclusions and caveats: Compared with controls, irradiated tumors had more, larger dominant CDR3 motifs.

Libraries were prepared by immunoSEQ multiplex PCR; TCRdb keeps only in-frame clonotypes and omits some of them. The sample has 20,000 to 25,000 clones; less than 55% are singletons. The clonotype originates from a human donor with renal cell carcinoma. The sample in question was tumor tissue, obtained from a patient whose treatment was nephrectomy without radiotherapy.

The CDR3 DNA is TGTGCCAGCAGTGAGGAGCAGCTACGCACAGATACGCAGTATTTT. Protein: CASSEEQLRTDTQYF. V usage is TRBV6-1 and J usage is TRBJ2-3, with unresolved D. CDR3 length: 15 amino acids. The V gene's germline CDR1 is MNHNS and CDR2 SASEGT. V lost 3 bases and J lost 1, with 11 bases in between.